Listed below are T cell receptor beta chains from one sample, sequenced in a study of blood T cell repertoires in COVID-19. Assay: immunoSEQ multiplex PCR; the TCRdb copy retains only in-frame clones and omits some. The sample records approximately 180,000 clones, 80% to 95% being singletons. Sequencing was performed on peripheral blood. All receptors derive from a man aged 50-60 years with acute or convalescent COVID-19. Both conserved end residues are part of each CDR3. Each record gives: V gene, D gene, clone size, J gene, CDR3 DNA, CDR3 protein. D genes are given only for firm matches. Not all rows give a size; the values are once, few, many and, for expanded clones, a class.

V: TRBV27; D: TRBD2; size: -; J: TRBJ2-3; DNA: TGTGCCAGCAGTTCCCCGGGACTAGCGGGAAACGAAGATACGCAGTATTTT; CDR3: CASSSPGLAGNEDTQYF
V: TRBV5-4; D: -; size: -; J: TRBJ2-2; DNA: TGTGCCAGCAGCTCGAGTTTCGCTACTGATATGGCCGGGGAGCTGTTTTTT; CDR3: CASSSSFATDMAGELFF
V: TRBV21-1; D: -; size: -; J: TRBJ2-1; DNA: TGTGCCAGCAGCAATAGAGTGACTAGCGGGAGGGTGGGTCAGTTCTTC; CDR3: CASSNRVTSGRVGQFF
V: TRBV4-1; D: TRBD1; size: -; J: TRBJ2-7; DNA: TGCGCCAGCAGCCAAACACCGGGACAGCGCTACGAGCAGTACTTC; CDR3: CASSQTPGQRYEQYF
V: TRBV19; D: -; size: -; J: TRBJ2-2; DNA: TGTGCCAGTAGTACCGGACTCGACGCCGGGGAGCTGTTTTTT; CDR3: CASSTGLDAGELFF
V: TRBV7-8; D: -; size: once; J: TRBJ2-3; DNA: TGTGCCAGCAGCCGAGATTCGACCTTCGGGGATACGCAGTATTTT; CDR3: CASSRDSTFGDTQYF
V: TRBV15; D: -; size: -; J: TRBJ1-5; DNA: TGTGCCACCACGGCACGGGGGTCTATAGGTCACGATCAGCCCCAGCATTTT; CDR3: CATTARGSIGHDQPQHF
V: TRBV10-2; D: TRBD1; size: -; J: TRBJ1-1; DNA: TGCGCCAGCAGTGAGTTGGACAGGAAGAACACTGAAGCTTTCTTT; CDR3: CASSELDRKNTEAFF
V: TRBV4-3; D: TRBD2; size: -; J: TRBJ2-5; DNA: TGCGCCAGCAGCCGATTAGCGGGGGGGCGAGAGACCCAGTACTTC; CDR3: CASSRLAGGRETQYF
V: TRBV9; D: TRBD1; size: -; J: TRBJ1-6; DNA: TGTGCCAGCAGCCTACGACAGGGGCTAGGGTTCGGAAATTCACCCCTCCACTTT; CDR3: CASSLRQGLGFGNSPLHF
V: TRBV7-3; D: -; size: once; J: TRBJ2-5; DNA: TGTGCCAGCAGCTTATCGCCCCAGGGGACCCAGTACTTC; CDR3: CASSLSPQGTQYF
V: TRBV9; D: TRBD1; size: -; J: TRBJ1-5; DNA: TGTGCCAGCAGCAACAGGGGGAATCAGCCCCAGCATTTT; CDR3: CASSNRGNQPQHF
V: TRBV4-1; D: TRBD2; size: -; J: TRBJ2-1; DNA: TGCGCCAGTTCCCGGGGGGGCTCCTACAATGAGCAGTTCTTC; CDR3: CASSRGGSYNEQFF
V: TRBV9; D: -; size: -; J: TRBJ1-3; DNA: TGTGCCAGCAGTACAGGGTCTGGAAACACCATATATTTT; CDR3: CASSTGSGNTIYF
V: TRBV15; D: -; size: -; J: TRBJ1-5; DNA: TGTGCCACCAGCAGAGACAGGGCAGGGTGGGGTCAGCCCCAGCATTTT; CDR3: CATSRDRAGWGQPQHF
V: TRBV9; D: TRBD2; size: -; J: TRBJ2-1; DNA: TGTGCCAGCAGCGTAGATAGCGGGAGTCTCTCCTACAATGAGCAGTTCTTC; CDR3: CASSVDSGSLSYNEQFF
V: TRBV27; D: -; size: -; J: TRBJ2-7; DNA: TGTGCCAGCAGTTTATCGGCCGGCTCGGGGTTCTCCTACGAGCAGTACTTC; CDR3: CASSLSAGSGFSYEQYF
V: TRBV4-2; D: TRBD2; size: -; J: TRBJ2-2; DNA: TGTGCCAGCAGCCAAGAGTCCCTAGCGGGGAGGTGGAACACCGGGGAGCTGTTTTTT; CDR3: CASSQESLAGRWNTGELFF
V: TRBV10-3; D: -; size: -; J: TRBJ1-3; DNA: TGTGCCATCAGTAAACAGGAAACAAGGGGAAACACCATATATTTT; CDR3: CAISKQETRGNTIYF
V: TRBV6-5; D: -; size: -; J: TRBJ2-3; DNA: TGTGCCAGCGGCCGATCAGATACGCAGTATTTT; CDR3: CASGRSDTQYF
V: TRBV4-1; D: TRBD2; size: -; J: TRBJ2-1; DNA: TGCGCCAGCAGCCAAGATCTTCTAGCGGGATACAATGAGCAGTTCTTC; CDR3: CASSQDLLAGYNEQFF
V: TRBV5-1; D: TRBD2; size: -; J: TRBJ2-5; DNA: TGCGCCCTTACAGCGGGAGGGAAACAAGAGACCCAGTACTTC; CDR3: CALTAGGKQETQYF
V: TRBV5-1; D: -; size: -; J: TRBJ2-5; DNA: TGCGCCAGCAGCTTCGGGGAGACCCAGTACTTC; CDR3: CASSFGETQYF
V: TRBV2; D: -; size: -; J: TRBJ2-2; DNA: TGTGCCAGCAGGGCAGTAGCGGAGAACACCGGGGAGCTGTTTTTT; CDR3: CASRAVAENTGELFF
V: TRBV6-5; D: TRBD1; size: -; J: TRBJ2-2; DNA: TGTGCCAGCAGCTCCACAGGGGGAGACACCGGGGAGCTGTTTTTT; CDR3: CASSSTGGDTGELFF
V: TRBV19; D: TRBD1; size: -; J: TRBJ2-5; DNA: TGTGCCAGTAGTCCTCAGGGGGCAGAGACCCAGTACTTC; CDR3: CASSPQGAETQYF
V: TRBV5-6; D: TRBD1; size: -; J: TRBJ2-1; DNA: TGTGCCAGCAGCTTGGTCGCGGACAGGGGTTTCAATGAGCAGTTCTTC; CDR3: CASSLVADRGFNEQFF
V: TRBV27; D: TRBD1; size: -; J: TRBJ2-7; DNA: TGTGCCAGCAGCCGGGACAGGGGGATCTACGAGCAGTACTTC; CDR3: CASSRDRGIYEQYF
V: TRBV5-4; D: -; size: -; J: TRBJ2-3; DNA: TGTGCCAGCAGCTTGGGAGGTACGCAGTATTTT; CDR3: CASSLGGTQYF
V: TRBV5-1; D: -; size: -; J: TRBJ2-3; DNA: TGCGCCAGCAGACGGGACTCCCTTCAGGATACGCAGTATTTT; CDR3: CASRRDSLQDTQYF
V: TRBV19; D: TRBD1; size: -; J: TRBJ1-5; DNA: TGTGCCAGTAGTACGACGACCGGGACAGGGGGTGCTCAGCCCCAGCATTTT; CDR3: CASSTTTGTGGAQPQHF
V: TRBV18; D: TRBD1; size: -; J: TRBJ2-3; DNA: TGTGCCAGCTCACCCTATCGGACAGGCAGCACAGATACGCAGTATTTT; CDR3: CASSPYRTGSTDTQYF
V: TRBV28; D: -; size: -; J: TRBJ1-4; DNA: TGTGCCAGCAGGCGGAGGGTGCAAACTAATGAAAAACTGTTTTTT; CDR3: CASRRRVQTNEKLFF
V: TRBV27; D: -; size: -; J: TRBJ1-4; DNA: TGTGCCAGCAGGGAGCGGTTTAATGAAAAACTGTTTTTT; CDR3: CASRERFNEKLFF
V: TRBV9; D: -; size: -; J: TRBJ2-7; DNA: TGTGCCAGCAGCGGTGAGCTAGAGCAGTACTTC; CDR3: CASSGELEQYF
V: TRBV7-2; D: TRBD1; size: -; J: TRBJ1-2; DNA: TGTGCCAGCAGCTTAAAGCCAGGGGGAGGCTACACCTTC; CDR3: CASSLKPGGGYTF
V: TRBV6-5; D: -; size: -; J: TRBJ1-5; DNA: TGTGCCAGCAGAGGGGATTTCAATCAGCCCCAGCATTTT; CDR3: CASRGDFNQPQHF
V: TRBV9; D: -; size: -; J: TRBJ1-1; DNA: TGTGCCAGCAGCGTAGACGGGAGGACTGAAGCTTTCTTT; CDR3: CASSVDGRTEAFF
V: TRBV28; D: TRBD2; size: -; J: TRBJ2-2; DNA: TGTGCCAGCAGTTTTAGGCTAGCGGGAGTGCACGGGGAGCTGTTTTTT; CDR3: CASSFRLAGVHGELFF
V: TRBV12-3/TRBV12-4; D: -; size: -; J: TRBJ2-1; DNA: TGTGCCAGCAGCTTCGGCGCCAGGGATGAGCAGTTCTTC; CDR3: CASSFGARDEQFF
V: TRBV27; D: TRBD1; size: -; J: TRBJ1-1; DNA: TGTGCCAGCAGTTTCGGACAGGGTTCCGCTGAAGCTTTCTTT; CDR3: CASSFGQGSAEAFF
V: TRBV9; D: TRBD2; size: -; J: TRBJ2-3; DNA: TGTGCCAGCAGCGTCCTCGGGGTAGCGGGGAGCACAGATACGCAGTATTTT; CDR3: CASSVLGVAGSTDTQYF
V: TRBV27; D: -; size: -; J: TRBJ1-4; DNA: TGTGCCAGCAGTTTATCCCCACCTTCAACAGGGTATAGAGAAAAACTGTTTTTT; CDR3: CASSLSPPSTGYREKLFF
V: TRBV6-5; D: -; size: -; J: TRBJ1-1; DNA: TGTGCCAGCAGTTACGCTGGGACAGAAGCTTTCTTT; CDR3: CASSYAGTEAFF
V: TRBV6-5; D: -; size: -; J: TRBJ2-5; DNA: TGTGCCAGCATGCCCGGGAGTGGGGGAGAGACCCAGTACTTC; CDR3: CASMPGSGGETQYF
V: TRBV19; D: -; size: -; J: TRBJ2-3; DNA: TGTGCCAGTGGAGGGCGGGGAATCACAGATACGCAGTATTTT; CDR3: CASGGRGITDTQYF
V: TRBV19; D: TRBD1; size: -; J: TRBJ2-2; DNA: TGTGCCAGTAGTATTGGTAGGGGGCCCGGGGAGCTGTTTTTT; CDR3: CASSIGRGPGELFF
V: TRBV7-2; D: -; size: -; J: TRBJ1-1; DNA: TGTGCCAGCAGCTTAGAAGGGGGGAGGGGCACTGAAGCTTTCTTT; CDR3: CASSLEGGRGTEAFF
V: TRBV5-1; D: -; size: -; J: TRBJ2-1; DNA: TGCGCCAGCAGCTTTTCCAGAAACAATGAGCAGTTCTTC; CDR3: CASSFSRNNEQFF
V: TRBV6-5; D: TRBD1; size: -; J: TRBJ2-7; DNA: TGTGCCAGCAGCCGGGACAGAAACTACGAGCAGTACTTC; CDR3: CASSRDRNYEQYF
V: TRBV25-1; D: TRBD1; size: -; J: TRBJ2-2; DNA: TGTGCCAGCAGTGAACAGGGGGCTTTGGGGGAGCTGTTTTTT; CDR3: CASSEQGALGELFF